One sample yielded the 30 T cell receptor beta chains listed below, sequenced in a study of response to subunit inactivated influenza vaccine. TCRdb re-called the RT-PCR reads through MiXCR, storing one row per CDR3 protein. Of fewer than 800,000 distinct CDR3 sequences in the sample, about a sixth were seen once. Sequenced material: PBMCs from blood, taken 11 to 12 days after vaccination. All receptors come from a man in his fifties or sixties who received an inactivated influenza vaccine.

This clonotype was counted many times. V is TRBV20-1 and J is TRBJ2-1; D is possibly TRBD1 (8 bases). Between the trimmed V and J ends, which lost 5 bases and 9 bases, there was a span of 20 bases. Germline loops: CDR1 DFQATT, CDR2 SNEGSKA (reference sequence). This CDR3 is built from 14 residues. Here the CDR3 DNA reads TGCAGTGCTGGGGGGGCAGGACAGGGCTCTGAGCAGTTCTTC. Translating it yields CSAGGAGQGSEQFF.

This clonotype was detected only a few times. The rearrangement joins TRBV5-1 to TRBJ2-5, with D perhaps matching TRBD1 (5 bases). The germline gives CDR1 SGHRS, CDR2 YFSETQ. The CDR3 covers 13 residues. The ends were cut back, 0 bases at V and 10 bases at J, with 13 bases in the middle. CDR3: CASSLDKGVIQYF. The DNA for the CDR3 is TGCGCCAGCAGCTTGGATAAAGGGGTGATCCAGTACTTC.

This chain connects TRBV11-2 to TRBJ2-3; 9 bases line up with TRBD2. Germline V lookup: CDR1 SGHAT, CDR2 FQNNGV. Losses at the gene ends were 4 bases for V and 4 bases for J; bases not matched to a gene: 12. The CDR3 spans 17 residues. CDR3: CASSSRRRGGGADTQYF. The CDR3 DNA sequence: TGTGCCAGCAGCTCCCGACGGCGGGGGGGCGGTGCAGATACGCAGTATTTT.

This chain connects TRBV5-1 to TRBJ2-2; 8 nucleotides line up with TRBD1. This CDR3 spans 13 amino acids. With V trimmed by 6 bases and J by 7 bases, 5 bases remained unmatched. Germline-derived CDR1 and CDR2 are SGHRS and YFSETQ. CDR3 residues: CASTTGASGELFF. In nucleotides, the CDR3 is TGCGCCAGCACGACAGGGGCGAGCGGGGAGCTGTTTTTT.

Many counts were recorded for this clonotype. DNA of the CDR3: TGTGCCAGCAGCTTTGGATTACCTTCTATCGGGGAGCTGTTTTTT. Protein: CASSFGLPSIGELFF. This chain uses TRBV7-9 with TRBJ2-2; D not certain. The germline V gene encodes CDR1 SEHNR and CDR2 FQNEAQ (reference sequence). CDR3 length equals 15 residues. The V gene lost 3 bases and the J gene lost 7 bases, with 15 bases spanning the gap.

This clonotype was counted a few times. This chain joins TRBV4-3 and TRBJ2-1, with 9 bases lining up with TRBD2. CDR1 and CDR2 (germline): LGHNA, YSLEER. CDR3 length equals 16 residues. The J segment lost 7 bases and the V segment lost 0 bases, leaving 7 bases of the junction unmatched. CDR3 in DNA: TGCGCCAGCAGCCAAGAAGTCGGCACTAGCGGGAATGAGCAGTTCTTC. Translated, it gives CASSQEVGTSGNEQFF.

This clonotype has ten or more counts. CDR3 region: CSATERGNEKLFF. CDR3 DNA sequence: TGCAGCGCCACAGAGCGGGGGAATGAAAAACTGTTTTTT. This chain joins TRBV29-1 and TRBJ1-4, with D maybe TRBD1 (5 bases). V lost 7 bases and J lost 5, with 14 bases in between. The CDR3 spans 13 residues. Germline V gives CDR1 SQVTM, CDR2 ANQGSEA.

This clonotype was picked up a small number of times. The V and J genes are TRBV19 and TRBJ1-2, with D possibly TRBD1 on 6 matching bases. Germline V gives CDR1 LNHDA, CDR2 SQIVND (reference sequence). The V gene lost 8 bases and the J gene lost 2 bases, with 12 bases spanning the gap. This CDR3 has 13 residues. Here the CDR3 reads CASLRGVNYGYTF. The CDR3 DNA reads TGTGCCAGTCTGAGGGGGGTGAACTATGGCTACACCTTC.

In this sample, this clonotype turned up a few times. The rearrangement joins TRBV7-3 to TRBJ2-2; the D is unclear. Germline CDR1 reads SGHTA; CDR2 reads FQGTGA. The CDR3 contains 15 residues. Deletions cut 5 bases from V and 5 bases from J, with 15 bases between. The CDR3 DNA reads as TGTGCCAGCAGCCCGACCCATCTGGGTACCGGGGAGCTGTTTTTT. Translation: CASSPTHLGTGELFF. Full variable domain (rest looked up from reference TRBV7-3 and TRBJ2-2): GAGVSQTPSNKVTEKGKYVELRCDPISGHTALYWYRQSLGQGPEFLIYFQGTGAADDSGLPNDRFFAVRPEGSVSTLKIQRTERGDSAVYLCASSPTHLGTGELFFGEGSRLTVL.

The chain combines TRBV25-1 with TRBJ2-5; D remains ambiguous. V lost 2 bases and J 2 bases, leaving 15 bases between the germline ends. The CDR3 consists of 16 residues. Germline values: CDR1 MGHDK, CDR2 SYGVNS. The CDR3 DNA sequence: TGTGCCAGCAGTGAACGGCCAAGCCGTGGACAAGAGACCCAGTACTTC. Amino acid sequence: CASSERPSRGQETQYF.

V usage is TRBV9 and J usage is TRBJ2-3, with TRBD2 matching 11 bases. From germline, CDR1 is SGDLS and CDR2 YYNGEE. Germline trimming cut 3 bases from V and 5 bases from J; bases unmatched to any gene: 8. CDR3 size: 16 residues. CDR3 DNA sequence: TGTGCCAGCAGCGGTAGCGGGAGGGCCGTCTTAGATACGCAGTATTTT. The encoded protein is CASSGSGRAVLDTQYF.

This clonotype was seen only a few times. This rearrangement joins TRBV12-3 or TRBV12-4 to TRBJ1-2; D not resolved. This CDR3 comprises 15 residues. V lost 6 bases to trimming and J lost 3 bases, with 17 bases between them. CDR3 DNA: TGTGCCAGCAGCCAGTTTGAGGGCGCTGACTATGGCTACACCTTC. Its protein is CASSQFEGADYGYTF.

The rearrangement links TRBV6-2 or TRBV6-3 to TRBJ1-1, with a weak D call TRBD1 (5 bases). V gave up 0 bases and J gave up 11 bases, with 10 bases separating them. CDR3 length: 12 residues. CDR1 and CDR2 from the germline V gene are MNHEY and SVGEGT. CDR3 protein: CASSYSPAGAFF. DNA of the CDR3: TGTGCCAGCAGTTACTCGCCAGCAGGGGCTTTCTTT.

This clonotype has only a few counts. The rearrangement links TRBV15 to TRBJ2-3, with 9 nucleotides matching TRBD1. Germline V gene sequence: CDR1 LNHNV, CDR2 YYDKDF (reference sequence). Trimming at V came to 8 bases and at J to 4 bases, leaving 7 bases not matched to a gene. The CDR3 totals 14 residues. CDR3 sequence reads: CATLKGQGADTQYF. The DNA for the CDR3 is TGTGCCACCCTTAAGGGACAGGGTGCAGATACGCAGTATTTT.

The rearrangement uses TRBV27 and TRBJ1-1; D is possibly TRBD1 (5 bases). This CDR3 has 15 residues. V was trimmed by 3 bases and J by 0 bases, leaving 11 bases between them. Germline CDR1 and CDR2: MNHEY and SMNVEV (reference sequence). The CDR3 DNA reads TGTGCCAGCAGTTTGTTCGGCAGGGTGAACACTGAAGCTTTCTTT. Translated, it gives CASSLFGRVNTEAFF.

The V gene is TRBV18, the J gene TRBJ2-5; D is undetermined. Germline V gene sequence: CDR1 KGHSH, CDR2 LQKENI. V lost 6 bases to trimming and J lost 5 bases, with 19 bases between them. The CDR3 covers 15 residues. The CDR3 sequence: CASSLRAKERETQYF. DNA of the CDR3: TGTGCCAGCTCGCTAAGGGCCAAGGAGAGGGAGACCCAGTACTTC.

This clonotype occurred a few times. This chain uses TRBV5-6 with TRBJ2-2; D perhaps matches TRBD1 (6 bases). The CDR3 totals 16 residues. Germline V gives CDR1 SGHDT, CDR2 YYEEEE. V shed 6 bases and J shed 7 bases, with 22 bases lying between them. In nucleotides, the CDR3 is TGTGCCAGCACCAGTGATGGTGGGGGCTATGGCGGGGAGCTGTTTTTT. As protein: CASTSDGGGYGGELFF.

V usage is TRBV7-9 and J usage is TRBJ1-4; no firm D call. V lost 5 bases and J lost 6, with 13 bases in between. From germline, CDR1 is SEHNR and CDR2 FQNEAQ (reference sequence). CDR3 size: 14 residues. CDR3 sequence reads: CASSLWTSDEKLFF. The CDR3 bases are TGTGCCAGCAGCCTTTGGACGTCCGATGAAAAACTGTTTTTT. The whole variable domain, remainder taken from reference TRBV7-9 and TRBJ1-4, is DTGVSQNPRHKITKRGQNVTFRCDPISEHNRLYWYRQTLGQGPEFLTYFQNEAQLEKSRLLSDRFSAERPKGSFSTLEIQRTEQGDSAMYLCASSLWTSDEKLFFGSGTQLSVL.

This clonotype was detected only a few times. This sequence joins TRBV15 and TRBJ1-4; perhaps TRBD1 as D (5 bases). V shed 1 base and J shed 5 bases, with 14 bases lying between them. The CDR3 contains 16 residues. Per germline, CDR1 LNHNV and CDR2 YYDKDF (reference sequence). CDR3 nucleotide sequence: TGTGCCACCAGCAGAGTCTGGGGCGGCCGAAATGAAAAACTGTTTTTT. This codes for CATSRVWGGRNEKLFF.

In its sample, this clonotype was seen many times. This chain connects TRBV20-1 to TRBJ2-2; no definite D call. Germline CDR1 DFQATT, CDR2 SNEGSKA (reference sequence). The CDR3 is 15 amino acids. Between the trimmed V and J ends, which lost 0 bases and 8 bases, there was a span of 16 bases. The CDR3 spells CSAREPHRPLGELFF. DNA of the CDR3: TGCAGTGCTAGAGAGCCCCATCGGCCCCTGGGGGAGCTGTTTTTT.

This clonotype was found a few times. This chain connects TRBV7-2 to TRBJ2-1; TRBD2 agrees at 11 bases. V shed 10 bases, J shed 2 bases, and the junction held 4 bases outside the gene matches. This CDR3 is built from 14 residues. From germline, CDR1 is SGHTA and CDR2 FQGNSA. CDR3 DNA sequence: TGTGCCATTGTAGCGGGGGGGCCCTACAATGAGCAGTTCTTC. Translated: CAIVAGGPYNEQFF.

A few counts support this clonotype. V usage is TRBV5-1 and J usage is TRBJ1-3; D uncertain. Looked up from germline, CDR1 is SGHRS and CDR2 is YFSETQ. Trimming cost V 1 base and J 2 bases, with 13 bases left between them. The CDR3 has 16 amino acids. CDR3 in amino acids: CASSLSSPGAGNTIYF. CDR3 sequence (DNA): TGCGCCAGCAGCTTGAGCTCCCCGGGAGCTGGAAACACCATATATTTT.

This chain connects TRBV7-2 to TRBJ2-2, with D possibly matching TRBD2 (5 bases). This CDR3 spans 17 amino acids. With 5 bases removed from V and 6 bases from J, the gap between germline ends came to 22 bases. Germline V lookup: CDR1 SGHTA, CDR2 FQGNSA. The CDR3 loop is CASSPRGLVIRAGELFF. In nucleotides, the CDR3 is TGTGCCAGCAGCCCGAGAGGGCTAGTGATTCGGGCCGGGGAGCTGTTTTTT.

The chain joins TRBV11-2 to TRBJ1-1; D is perhaps TRBD1 (5 bases). V was clipped by 0 bases and J by 8 bases, with 7 bases between them. CDR3 length equals 12 residues. Germline V gene data show CDR1 as SGHAT and CDR2 as FQNNGV. CDR3 amino acids: CASSLDPGEAFF. The CDR3 DNA reads as TGTGCCAGCAGCTTAGATCCAGGGGAAGCTTTCTTT.

The chain has TRBV4-3 and TRBJ2-7; tentatively, D is TRBD2 (6 bases). The germline V gene encodes CDR1 LGHNA and CDR2 YSLEER. The germline V and J ends were trimmed by 0 bases and 0 bases, with 21 bases remaining between them. CDR3 length: 19 residues. The CDR3 DNA is TGCGCCAGCAGCCAAGATAGGGCTCGGGCGGGGTTGGGCTCCTACGAGCAGTACTTC. Translating gives CASSQDRARAGLGSYEQYF.

V and J are TRBV5-5 and TRBJ2-7; 9 bases line up with TRBD1. Germline assignment: CDR1 SGHKS and CDR2 YYEKEE (reference sequence). This CDR3 is built from 15 residues. J lost 2 bases, V lost 0 bases, and 3 bases had no gene match. This CDR3 reads CASSLVWDRAYEQYF. CDR3 nucleotides: TGTGCCAGCAGCTTGGTATGGGACAGGGCCTACGAGCAGTACTTC.

The V gene is TRBV7-9, the J gene TRBJ2-7; D uncertain. The length of the CDR3 is 14 residues. Germline V lookup: CDR1 SEHNR, CDR2 FQNEAQ (reference sequence). V dropped 1 base and J dropped 1 base, with 8 bases sitting between them. The CDR3 loop is CASSLDMASYEQYF. CDR3 coding DNA: TGTGCCAGCAGCTTAGACATGGCTTCCTACGAGCAGTACTTC. Together with reference TRBV7-9 and TRBJ2-7, the CDR3 gives the full variable domain: DTGVSQNPRHKITKRGQNVTFRCDPISEHNRLYWYRQTLGQGPEFLTYFQNEAQLEKSRLLSDRFSAERPKGSFSTLEIQRTEQGDSAMYLCASSLDMASYEQYFGPGTRLTVT.

This clonotype was observed at least ten times. This CDR3 is CASSHGDTQYF. CDR3 DNA sequence: TGTGCCAGCAGCCACGGAGATACGCAGTATTTT. V usage is TRBV14 and J usage is TRBJ2-3; D not certain. The CDR3 sequence is 11 residues long. Germline V lookup: CDR1 SGHDN, CDR2 FVKESK. V lost 3 bases and J lost 5, with 3 bases in between.

Worth noting for this clonotype: One end of the junction varies from germline; a read error may be responsible. The gene calls are TRBV5-1 and TRBJ2-2; 8 nucleotides agree with TRBD1. Germline loops: CDR1 SGHRS, CDR2 YFSETQ. This CDR3 has 15 residues. The CDR3 loop reads CASGFGQGDTGELFF. The DNA of the CDR3 is TGCGCCAGCGGCTTCGGACAGGGAGATACCGGGGAGCTGTTTTTT.

V gene TRBV12-3 or TRBV12-4 combines with J gene TRBJ2-5; D possibly corresponds to TRBD1 (5 bases). The CDR3 has 16 residues. The V end was cut by 0 bases, the J end by 3 bases, with 14 bases between. The CDR3 DNA sequence: TGTGCCAGCAGTTTAGCTTGGTTGGGGCAAGAAGAGACCCAGTACTTC. This gives the protein CASSLAWLGQEETQYF.